This TCR beta chain comes out of a study of Ad26.COV2.S vaccination and SARS-CoV-2 variants. Study information: Intramuscular Ad26.COV2.S at 5x10^10 or 1x10^11 viral particles.

Unmatched junction bases numbered 13, after V lost 7 bases and J lost 1 base. The CDR3 is 17 residues long. CDR1 and CDR2 (germline): SGHTA, FQGNSA. Findings and limits, study-wide: Vaccine recipients showed a spike-specific TCR breadth that was higher than in placebo recipients. Whether participants received vaccine or placebo, their non-spike TCR breadth was similar.

Treatment given: roughly 20 received Ad26.COV2.S at low or high dose, single or two shots; about five received placebo; per-sample allocation not given. All samples were drawn on day 63, counting from the first vaccine or placebo injection. Assay: immunoSEQ multiplex PCR; the TCRdb copy retains only in-frame clones and omits some. Among about 350,000 clones, 70% to 90% were seen once, and the ten largest hold about 3.5%. A word on this clone: The antigen is not known.

The V and J genes are TRBV7-2 and TRBJ2-3; 8 nucleotides match TRBD2. The TCR originated in a person between 18 and 60 years old who received the Ad26.COV2.S COVID-19 vaccine or a placebo. The material sequenced was peripheral blood, taken in a trial of Ad26.COV2.S vaccine versus placebo. The CDR3 region is CASILGLRGAGTDTQYF. DNA of the CDR3: TGTGCCAGCATCCTAGGCTTGCGGGGGGCCGGCACAGATACGCAGTATTTT.